These 32 T cell receptor beta chains came from one sample sequenced in a study of a mutant IDH1 vaccine in newly diagnosed glioma (dated by TCRdb to the early 2020s). No cognate antigen is known for these TCRs. Per the publication, the time point label means: week 5, during vaccination. Every vaccine dose consisted of 300 ug of a 20-mer mutant IDH1 peptide in Montanide, administered subcutaneously together with topical imiquimod. The library was prepared using the immunoSEQ multiplex PCR assay. TCRdb mirrors the immuneACCESS table, restricted to in-frame sequences. Some clones are absent from its copies; in checked studies, under half trace to an unresolved V gene, and the reason for the others is unknown. Recorded for this sample are approximately 35,000 clones; more than 55% of them occurred a single time. The ten largest clones capture approximately 11% of the sample. Source: PBMCs, taken from a glioma patient whose treatment included an IDH1 peptide vaccine. The source is a woman younger than 30 with glioma.

The chain couples TRBV15 to TRBJ2-7; 8 bases map to TRBD2. CDR3 length: 16 amino acids. Trimming cost V 3 bases and J 2 bases; bases outside gene matches: 9. Germline CDR1 and CDR2: LNHNV and YYDKDF (reference sequence). The CDR3 reads CATSSSGGGSPYEQYF. CDR3 nucleotide sequence: TGTGCCACCAGCAGCTCCGGCGGGGGGTCGCCCTACGAGCAGTACTTC.

The chain employs TRBV18 and TRBJ2-2; D unresolved. Trimming shortened V by 3 bases and J by 7 bases, and 9 bases separated the two germline ends. There are 13 residues in the CDR3. Per germline, CDR1 KGHSH and CDR2 LQKENI. Written as DNA, the CDR3 is TGTGCCAGCTCACCCCTCGGTCACGGGGAGCTGTTTTTT. Translated: CASSPLGHGELFF. The whole variable domain, filled in from reference TRBV18 and TRBJ2-2, reads NAGVMQNPRHLVRRRGQEARLRCSPMKGHSHVYWYRQLPEEGLKFMVYLQKENIIDESGMPKERFSAEFPKEGPSILRIQQVVRGDSAAYFCASSPLGHGELFFGEGSRLTVL.

The CDR3, as DNA: TGTGCCAGCGGACCCCAGGGGGTCCGACAAGAGACCCAGTACTTC. Residues: CASGPQGVRQETQYF. J is TRBJ2-5 and V is TRBV28, with TRBD1 identical over 7 bases. Per germline, CDR1 MDHEN and CDR2 SYDVKM. This CDR3 spans 15 amino acids. The ends lost 8 bases at V and 2 bases at J; junction bases unmatched: 11.

The chain combines TRBV6-4 with TRBJ2-1; 7 positions agree with TRBD2. Germline CDR1 and CDR2: MRHNA and SNTAGT. The CDR3 length is 12 residues. V trimming: 4 bases; J trimming: 15 bases; junction bases outside the gene matches: 9. The CDR3 loop is CASSVGLGVLFF. The DNA of the CDR3 is TGTGCCAGCAGTGTTGGACTAGGGGTTTTGTTCTTC.

J is TRBJ1-4 and V is TRBV5-4; 9 bases match TRBD1. V was clipped by 5 bases and J by 7 bases; unmatched bases: 3. From germline, CDR1 is SGHNT and CDR2 YYREEE (reference sequence). The length of the CDR3 is 13 residues. The DNA of the CDR3 is TGTGCCAGCAGTAGGGACAGGGCTGAAAAACTGTTTTTT. As protein: CASSRDRAEKLFF.

This chain connects TRBV6-1 to TRBJ2-2; the D gene is possibly TRBD2 (7 bases). V was shortened by 6 bases and J by 4 bases, with 15 bases between the two germline ends. Looked up from germline, CDR1 is MNHNS and CDR2 is SASEGT. The CDR3 spans 15 residues. CDR3 protein: CASRRVRGATGELFF. CDR3 in DNA: TGTGCCAGCAGACGGGTCCGGGGGGCCACCGGGGAGCTGTTTTTT.

The CDR3 DNA reads TGTGCCTGGAGTGTACCGGGCCGGGAGCAGTACTTC. Translated: CAWSVPGREQYF. The chain carries TRBV30 and TRBJ2-7; D gene uncertain. The V gene's germline CDR1 is GTSNPN and CDR2 SVGIG (reference sequence). CDR3 length equals 12 residues. Deletions cut 0 bases from V and 7 bases from J, with 10 bases between.

In its sample, this clone was seen a few times. The J gene is TRBJ2-2, the V gene TRBV4-1, with D hard to call. The CDR3 contains 16 residues. CDR1 is MGHRA and CDR2 is YSYEKL in the germline V gene. Trimming removed 2 bases from V and 8 bases from J, with 18 bases in between. The CDR3 region is CASSQPIKDRPGELFF. The DNA of the CDR3 is TGCGCCAGCAGCCAACCTATAAAAGACCGGCCTGGGGAGCTGTTTTTT.

The gene calls are TRBV9 and TRBJ2-2; the D is unclear. CDR3 length: 14 residues. The V gene's germline CDR1 is SGDLS and CDR2 YYNGEE. V shed 4 bases and J shed 5 bases, with 12 bases lying between them. The CDR3 reads CASSSWTETGELFF. The CDR3 DNA is TGTGCCAGCAGCTCCTGGACGGAGACCGGGGAGCTGTTTTTT.

The V gene is TRBV6-1, the J gene TRBJ1-5; D may be TRBD1 (5 bases). There are 15 residues in the CDR3. The germline gives CDR1 MNHNS, CDR2 SASEGT. V lost 2 bases to trimming and J lost 3 bases, with 11 bases between them. Here the CDR3 reads CASSEWDGDNQPQHF. For the CDR3, the DNA is TGTGCCAGCAGTGAATGGGACGGAGACAATCAGCCCCAGCATTTT.

The chain combines TRBV19 with TRBJ1-2; D is possibly TRBD1 (5 bases). The CDR3 is made up of 13 amino acids. Germline lookup yields CDR1 LNHDA and CDR2 SQIVND (reference sequence). Trimming shortened V by 5 bases and J by 8 bases, and 15 bases separated the two germline ends. The CDR3 spells CASSPEGLEGYTF. The DNA for the CDR3 is TGTGCCAGTAGTCCTGAGGGGCTAGAGGGCTACACCTTC.

The CDR3 sequence: CASSHGGGRAEAFF. CDR3 in DNA: TGTGCCAGCAGCCACGGGGGGGGCAGGGCTGAAGCTTTCTTT. The V gene is TRBV27, the J gene TRBJ1-1; TRBD1 is a possible D gene (6 bases). The CDR3 contains 14 residues. Trimming left V 6 bases short and J 6 bases short, with 17 bases between. The V gene's germline CDR1 is MNHEY and CDR2 SMNVEV (reference sequence).

V gene TRBV2 combines with J gene TRBJ2-3; D perhaps matches TRBD1 (7 bases). This CDR3 spans 15 amino acids. The V gene's germline CDR1 is SNHLY and CDR2 FYNNEI. Trimming pared 5 bases from V and 2 bases from J, leaving 14 bases between. For the CDR3, the DNA is TGTGCCAGCAGTCGACAGGGACTGAACACAGATACGCAGTATTTT. This sequence encodes CASSRQGLNTDTQYF.

The V and J genes are TRBV19 and TRBJ1-5; 7 bases are a match to TRBD1. The ends lost 3 bases at V and 3 bases at J; junction bases unmatched: 5. The germline V gene has CDR1 LNHDA and CDR2 SQIVND (reference sequence). The CDR3 has 15 amino acids. CDR3 loop: CASSMGDRVNQPQHF. CDR3 nucleotides: TGTGCCAGTAGTATGGGTGACAGGGTCAATCAGCCCCAGCATTTT.

This clone was detected once. The gene calls are TRBV7-8 and TRBJ2-7; possibly TRBD2 for D (6 bases). CDR1 SGHVS and CDR2 FQNEAQ come from the germline V gene. The CDR3 runs 15 residues. Between the trimmed V and J ends, which lost 2 bases and 1 base, there was a span of 12 bases. The CDR3 DNA is TGTGCCAGCAGCTTACCTGCGGGAAATTCCTACGAGCAGTACTTC. Translation gives CASSLPAGNSYEQYF.

Of note for this clone: At one of its ends the junction is not consistent with the germline gene, which may arise from a read error. The chain couples TRBV10-3 to TRBJ2-4; 9 bases agree with TRBD1. Germline loops: CDR1 ENHRY, CDR2 SYGVKD. This CDR3 is 11 amino acids long. CDR3 sequence reads: CAISDGDRVSF. CDR3 coding DNA: TGTGCCATCAGTGACGGGGACAGGGTTTCTTTC.

This chain links TRBV15 with TRBJ2-1; TRBD1 agrees at 10 bases. This CDR3 has 16 amino acids. In germline, CDR1 is LNHNV, CDR2 YYDKDF (reference sequence). Trimming took 6 bases from V and 4 from J; bases not matched to a gene: 9. The CDR3 sequence: CATRETGTGAYNEQFF. The CDR3, as DNA: TGTGCCACCAGGGAGACCGGGACAGGGGCATACAATGAGCAGTTCTTC.

This clone is classed as medium-sized. This chain links TRBV2 with TRBJ1-1, with TRBD1 as a possible D gene (5 bases). V lost 3 bases and J 4 bases, leaving 12 bases between the germline ends. The CDR3 runs to 14 residues. Per germline, CDR1 SNHLY and CDR2 FYNNEI. The DNA for the CDR3 is TGTGCCAGCAGTGACCCAGGGATAGGCACTGAAGCTTTCTTT. Translated, it gives CASSDPGIGTEAFF. The whole variable domain, filled in from reference TRBV2 and TRBJ1-1, reads EPEVTQTPSHQVTQMGQEVILRCVPISNHLYFYWYRQILGQKVEFLVSFYNNEISEKSEIFDDQFSVERPDGSNFTLKIRSTKLEDSAMYFCASSDPGIGTEAFFGQGTRLTVV.

The chain couples TRBV19 to TRBJ1-1; maybe TRBD1 (6 bases). Germline lookup yields CDR1 LNHDA and CDR2 SQIVND (reference sequence). V was shortened by 8 bases and J by 3 bases, with 16 bases between the two germline ends. This CDR3 contains 14 residues. The CDR3 DNA is TGTGCCAGTTTGGGAACAGGGAGTTACACTGAAGCTTTCTTT. This encodes CASLGTGSYTEAFF. The full variable domain, completed using reference TRBV19 and TRBJ1-1, is DGGITQSPKYLFRKEGQNVTLSCEQNLNHDAMYWYRQDPGQGLRLIYYSQIVNDFQKGDIAEGYSVSREKKESFPLTVTSAQKNPTAFYLCASLGTGSYTEAFFGQGTRLTVV.

The chain combines TRBV12-5 with TRBJ1-1; a weak D match, TRBD1 (5 bases). The CDR3 is 14 amino acids. Germline loops: CDR1 LGHNT, CDR2 FRNRAP. Trimming took 3 bases from V and 0 from J, leaving 8 bases between them. CDR3 amino acids: CASGFGGLNTEAFF. CDR3 bases: TGTGCTAGTGGTTTCGGGGGACTGAACACTGAAGCTTTCTTT.

V and J are TRBV6-5 and TRBJ2-7; no clear D. The germline V gene has CDR1 MNHEY and CDR2 SVGAGI. CDR3 size: 14 residues. Trimming removed 8 bases at V and 5 bases at J, with 19 bases between. The CDR3 region has the DNA TGTGCCAGCTCCCCGGCCGCCCCCAAGAACGAGCAGTACTTC. It yields the protein CASSPAAPKNEQYF.

The gene calls are TRBV18 and TRBJ2-5; no firm D call. V dropped 4 bases and J dropped 5 bases, with 11 bases sitting between them. CDR3 size: 13 residues. Germline V gives CDR1 KGHSH, CDR2 LQKENI. The CDR3, as DNA: TGTGCCAGCTCACTCATAGTGCGGGAGACCCAGTACTTC. It translates to CASSLIVRETQYF.

This clone appeared once. In nucleotides, the CDR3 is TGCGCCAGCAGCTTGGTAGAGGGGGGTTGGGATGAGCAGTTCTTC. Protein product: CASSLVEGGWDEQFF. The J gene is TRBJ2-1, the V gene TRBV5-1; D might be TRBD1 or TRBD2, each matching 6 bases. V dropped 0 bases and J dropped 8 bases, with 15 bases sitting between them. Germline CDR1 is SGHRS and CDR2 is YFSETQ. CDR3 size: 15 residues.

The CDR3 DNA reads TGTGCCAGCAGCTTGATTTGGGATCAGCCCCAGCATTTT. Translated: CASSLIWDQPQHF. The rearrangement uses TRBV5-5 and TRBJ1-5; no clear D gene. V lost 1 base to trimming and J lost 5 bases, with 7 bases between them. The CDR3 has 13 residues. Looked up from germline, CDR1 is SGHKS and CDR2 is YYEKEE (reference sequence).

This clone was observed a handful of times. The V call is TRBV15, the J call TRBJ1-2; TRBD1 matches 8 bases. J was trimmed by 4 bases and V by 1 base; bases with no gene match: 8. The germline CDR1 and CDR2 sequences are LNHNV and YYDKDF (reference sequence). The CDR3 contains 16 residues. The CDR3 region has the DNA TGTGCCACCAGCAGAGGACAGGGGCTAGTAGGCTATGGCTACACCTTC. This encodes CATSRGQGLVGYGYTF.

The chain has TRBV28 and TRBJ1-3; TRBD1 matches 7 bases. The ends lost 5 bases at V and 2 bases at J; junction bases unmatched: 6. This CDR3 contains 15 residues. Germline CDR1 MDHEN, CDR2 SYDVKM. The CDR3 region is CASSTDRTPGNTIYF. CDR3 DNA sequence: TGTGCCAGCAGTACGGACAGGACTCCTGGAAACACCATATATTTT.

This clone has just a few counts. The chain recombines TRBV23-1 with TRBJ1-5; D call uncertain. TRBV23-1 is assigned to the ORF class and has an uncertain function. With 4 bases removed from V and 7 bases from J, the gap between germline ends came to 11 bases. The CDR3 runs 13 residues. CDR3 bases: TGCGCCAGCAGTCTCCCGGGTTTCCAGCCCCAGCATTTT. Protein sequence: CASSLPGFQPQHF.

The rearrangement uses TRBV9 and TRBJ2-3; 8 bases align to TRBD1. This CDR3 region has 17 residues. Losses at the gene ends were 4 bases for V and 2 bases for J; bases not matched to a gene: 12. Looked up from germline, CDR1 is SGDLS and CDR2 is YYNGEE. The CDR3 region is CASSPSGTGTITDTQYF. The CDR3, as DNA: TGTGCCAGCAGCCCATCGGGGACAGGAACGATCACAGATACGCAGTATTTT.

The chain uses TRBV7-4 and TRBJ2-3; D may correspond to TRBD1 or TRBD2 (5 bases each). The CDR3 has 19 residues. The germline gives CDR1 SGHVT, CDR2 SQSDAQ. Deletions cut 2 bases from V and 2 bases from J, with 23 bases between. The CDR3 DNA reads as TGTGCCAGCAGCTTAAAGTCGAGCAATTTTGGGGGAACCACAGATACGCAGTATTTT. This codes for CASSLKSSNFGGTTDTQYF.

This clone has more than one count but fewer than ten. The rearrangement joins TRBV7-9 to TRBJ2-2, with D tentatively TRBD1 or TRBD2 (7 bases each). CDR3 length: 18 residues. Germline V gene sequence: CDR1 SEHNR, CDR2 FQNEAQ (reference sequence). V was pared by 5 bases and J by 1 base, with 20 bases between. The CDR3 region is CASSSQGGLKGNTGELFF. In DNA form, the CDR3 reads TGTGCCAGCAGCAGCCAGGGGGGGCTAAAAGGGAACACCGGGGAGCTGTTTTTT.

The genes are TRBV6-1 and TRBJ2-3, with D tentatively TRBD2 (5 bases). Deletions cut 9 bases from V and 3 bases from J, with 10 bases between. Germline V lookup: CDR1 MNHNS, CDR2 SASEGT. This CDR3 comprises 12 residues. The chain's CDR3 is CASVRGTDTQYF. The CDR3 region has the DNA TGTGCCAGTGTCCGGGGAACAGATACGCAGTATTTT.

This clone is a singleton in its sample. J is TRBJ2-3 and V is TRBV25-1; D not resolved. The V gene lost 0 bases and the J gene lost 3 bases, with 10 bases spanning the gap. The germline V gene encodes CDR1 MGHDK and CDR2 SYGVNS. This CDR3 is 15 amino acids long. The CDR3 here is CASSEYESQTDTQYF. CDR3 sequence (DNA): TGTGCCAGCAGTGAATACGAGAGCCAGACAGATACGCAGTATTTT.